The entry below gives a single T cell receptor beta chain sequence along with its context. Its antigen is as yet unknown. The sample belongs to a study of T cell responses to AZD1222 COVID-19 vaccine. General observations from the study: Donors in the cohort were predominantly white British and more often female, and clonal diversity was possibly underestimated.

The CDR3 is 14 residues long. V was clipped by 5 bases and J by 5 bases, with 12 bases between them. Germline V lookup: CDR1 SNHLY, CDR2 FYNNEI. Only in-frame clones appear in the TCRdb table, and some are missing; sequencing was by immunoSEQ multiplex PCR. The profile shows fewer than 100,000 clones, roughly 80% of them singletons. The source of this sequence is an adult who received the AZD1222 COVID-19 vaccine. The chain has TRBV2 and TRBJ2-2; D is possibly TRBD2 (5 bases). This specimen was peripheral blood, taken 28 days after the second AZD1222 dose. CDR3 DNA: TGTGCCAGCAGTCGGACTGCGCGGACCGGGGAGCTGTTTTTT. The encoded protein is CASSRTARTGELFF.